One sample yielded the 15 T cell receptor beta chains listed below, sequenced in a study of beta chain features in type 1 diabetes. Antigen specificity for these receptors is unknown. Study-wide findings and caveats: Moderately but significantly shorter TCRB CDR3s were found in Type 1 diabetes patients in all four CD4+ subsets.

The whole isolated RNA underwent reverse transcription, so sequencing captured expressed TCRB transcripts. TCRdb's table, derived via immunoSEQ multiplex PCR, lists solely in-frame clones and lacks some. Seen here are 640,000 or so clones, roughly 13% observed once, and the top ten hold approximately 0.021%. The specimen was naive CD4+ T cells from blood. The receptor source for this set is a young man with type 1 diabetes.

This chain links TRBV29-1 with TRBJ2-7; TRBD1 or TRBD2 may be the D gene (6 bases each). The CDR3 contains 14 residues. Germline CDR1 reads SQVTM; CDR2 reads ANQGSEA. V lost 6 bases and J lost 3, with 18 bases in between. The CDR3 reads CSVAPLGGLYEQYF. CDR3 bases: TGCAGCGTGGCCCCCTTGGGGGGCCTCTACGAGCAGTACTTC.

This chain uses TRBV4-1 with TRBJ2-7; D ambiguous. This CDR3 is 13 amino acids long. V lost 0 bases and J 6 bases, leaving 9 bases between the germline ends. Germline CDR1 MGHRA, CDR2 YSYEKL. The CDR3 DNA is TGCGCCAGCAGCCAAGATCGGGCGGTCGAGCAGTACTTC. Protein: CASSQDRAVEQYF.

This clone was counted only a few times. The chain carries TRBV4-1 and TRBJ2-7; D call uncertain. V lost 1 base and J lost 4, with 14 bases in between. CDR1 is MGHRA, CDR2 YSYEKL, per germline. This CDR3 region has 15 residues. The CDR3 reads CASSQVVAALYEQYF. The CDR3 DNA reads as TGCGCCAGCAGCCAAGTCGTGGCCGCTCTATACGAGCAGTACTTC.

V is TRBV2 and J is TRBJ1-5, with D unresolved. The germline V gene encodes CDR1 SNHLY and CDR2 FYNNEI. CDR3 length: 12 amino acids. Trimming stripped 8 bases from V and 7 bases from J, with 12 bases between. The CDR3 here is CASGSVGQPQHF. CDR3 nucleotide sequence: TGTGCCAGCGGTTCAGTAGGACAGCCCCAGCATTTT.

This clone was seen a few times. This chain links TRBV6-6 with TRBJ1-1; a weak D match, TRBD1 (5 bases). This CDR3 comprises 13 residues. V gave up 6 bases and J gave up 7 bases, with 15 bases separating them. Germline CDR1 reads MNHNY; CDR2 reads SVGAGI (reference sequence). The CDR3 loop reads CASSLPGMGEAFF. CDR3 DNA: TGTGCCAGCAGCCTCCCAGGGATGGGTGAAGCTTTCTTT.

This clone was seen a few times. The chain uses TRBV19 and TRBJ2-5, with 7 nucleotides matching TRBD1. Losses at the gene ends were 5 bases for V and 2 bases for J; bases not matched to a gene: 8. Germline CDR1 is LNHDA and CDR2 is SQIVND (reference sequence). CDR3 length equals 15 residues. CDR3 protein: CASSLGQTPQETQYF. CDR3 DNA sequence: TGTGCCAGTAGTCTGGGACAGACACCTCAAGAGACCCAGTACTTC. Looking up the rest from reference TRBV19 and TRBJ2-5 gives the full variable domain: DGGITQSPKYLFRKEGQNVTLSCEQNLNHDAMYWYRQDPGQGLRLIYYSQIVNDFQKGDIAEGYSVSREKKESFPLTVTSAQKNPTAFYLCASSLGQTPQETQYFGPGTRLLVL.

The rearrangement joins TRBV7-9 to TRBJ1-6, with 9 bases identical to TRBD1. V shed 1 base and J 8 bases; nucleotides not matched to a gene: 3. The germline V gene has CDR1 SEHNR and CDR2 FQNEAQ (reference sequence). This CDR3 region has 15 residues. The CDR3, as DNA: TGTGCCAGCAGCTTAGGGGACAGGGTGGATTCACCCCTCCACTTT. It specifies CASSLGDRVDSPLHF.

This chain uses TRBV12-5 with TRBJ2-2; D is unclear. The CDR3 loop spans 12 amino acids. Deletions cut 5 bases from V and 5 bases from J, with 6 bases between. Germline CDR1 is LGHNT and CDR2 is FRNRAP. This CDR3 reads CASGPRTGELFF. In DNA, the CDR3 is TGTGCTAGTGGTCCTCGAACCGGGGAGCTGTTTTTT.

Of note for this clone: Distinct nucleotide sequences in the sample also encode this CDR3. The rearrangement uses TRBV27 and TRBJ1-5; D not certain. The germline CDR1 and CDR2 sequences are MNHEY and SMNVEV (reference sequence). Trimming stripped 0 bases from V and 1 base from J, with 1 base between. There are 13 residues in the CDR3. CDR3 amino acids: CASSLSSNQPQHF. In nucleotides, the CDR3 is TGTGCCAGCAGTTTATCGAGCAATCAGCCCCAGCATTTT.

This clone occurred a few times. The chain uses TRBV7-8 and TRBJ2-7; 7 bases line up with TRBD2. V shed 4 bases and J 2 bases; nucleotides not matched to a gene: 8. The CDR3 is 15 amino acids. In germline, CDR1 is SGHVS, CDR2 FQNEAQ. The chain's CDR3 is CASSSPPGGPYEQYF. The DNA for the CDR3 is TGTGCCAGCAGCTCACCCCCGGGGGGTCCCTACGAGCAGTACTTC.

This clone was recorded a few times. The chain joins TRBV5-1 to TRBJ2-3, with D perhaps TRBD1 or TRBD2 (5 bases each). This CDR3 is 15 amino acids long. Trimming removed 7 bases at V and 5 bases at J, with 20 bases between. Germline lookup yields CDR1 SGHRS and CDR2 YFSETQ. CDR3 loop: CASLATGASQDTQYF. In nucleotides, the CDR3 is TGCGCCAGCCTGGCGACCGGGGCCTCTCAAGATACGCAGTATTTT.

CDR3 region: CASGNHGHNEQFF. The DNA of the CDR3 is TGTGCCAGCGGAAACCATGGCCACAATGAGCAGTTCTTC. This rearrangement joins TRBV6-5 to TRBJ2-1, with D uncertain. V was clipped by 8 bases and J by 5 bases, with 13 bases between them. From germline, CDR1 is MNHEY and CDR2 SVGAGI. The CDR3 contains 13 residues.

The chain has TRBV9 and TRBJ1-1, with a weak D call TRBD1 (5 bases). CDR3 length equals 14 residues. Germline CDR1 SGDLS, CDR2 YYNGEE. The germline V and J ends were trimmed by 0 bases and 5 bases, with 11 bases remaining between them. The CDR3 nucleotides read TGTGCCAGCAGCGTAGACGGCCAGGGAACTGAAGCTTTCTTT. Translating it yields CASSVDGQGTEAFF.

This chain links TRBV27 with TRBJ1-6; possible D gene TRBD1, 5 bases. V was shortened by 0 bases and J by 9 bases, with 12 bases between the two germline ends. The V gene's germline CDR1 is MNHEY and CDR2 SMNVEV (reference sequence). There are 15 residues in the CDR3. CDR3 in amino acids: CASSLSPGSVSPLHF. CDR3 in DNA: TGTGCCAGCAGTTTATCCCCAGGGTCGGTTTCACCCCTCCACTTT.

This clone was seen only a few times. J is TRBJ1-1 and V is TRBV29-1, with D unclear. The CDR3 has 13 amino acids. In germline, CDR1 is SQVTM, CDR2 ANQGSEA. V lost 3 bases to trimming and J lost 5 bases, with 13 bases between them. For the CDR3, the DNA is TGCAGCGTTGACTCGGCCGGTGGGACTGAAGCTTTCTTT. It specifies CSVDSAGGTEAFF.